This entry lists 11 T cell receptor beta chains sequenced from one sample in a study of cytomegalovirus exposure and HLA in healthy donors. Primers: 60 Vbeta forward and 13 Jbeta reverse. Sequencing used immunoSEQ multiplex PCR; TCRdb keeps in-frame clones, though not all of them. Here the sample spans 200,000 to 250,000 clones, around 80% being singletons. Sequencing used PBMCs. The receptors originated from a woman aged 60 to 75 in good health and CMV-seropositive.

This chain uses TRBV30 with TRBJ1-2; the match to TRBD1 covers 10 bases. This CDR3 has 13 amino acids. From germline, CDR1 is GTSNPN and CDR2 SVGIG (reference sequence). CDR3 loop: CASPGQGSYGYTF. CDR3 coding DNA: TGTGCTTCCCCGGGACAGGGGTCCTATGGCTACACCTTC. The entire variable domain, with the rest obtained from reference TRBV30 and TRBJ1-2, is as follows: SQTIHQWPATLVQPVGSPLSLECTVEGTSNPNLYWYRQAAGRGLQLLFYSVGIGQISSEVPQNLSASRPQDRQFILSSKKLLLSDSGFYLCASPGQGSYGYTFGSGTRLTVV.

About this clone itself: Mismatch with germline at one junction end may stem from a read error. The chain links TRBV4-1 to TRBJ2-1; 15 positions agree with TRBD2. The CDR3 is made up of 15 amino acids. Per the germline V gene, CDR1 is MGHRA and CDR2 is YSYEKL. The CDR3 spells CASSPQGLAGGPRVF. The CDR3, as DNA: TGCGCCAGCAGTCCTCAGGGACTAGCGGGAGGTCCCCGGGTCTTC.

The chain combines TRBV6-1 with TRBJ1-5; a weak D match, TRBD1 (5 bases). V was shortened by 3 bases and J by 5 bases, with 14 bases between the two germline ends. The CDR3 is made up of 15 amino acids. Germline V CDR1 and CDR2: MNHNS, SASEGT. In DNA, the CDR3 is TGTGCCAGCAGTGAGGCCGGGACTTCGTATCAGCCCCAGCATTTT. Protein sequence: CASSEAGTSYQPQHF.

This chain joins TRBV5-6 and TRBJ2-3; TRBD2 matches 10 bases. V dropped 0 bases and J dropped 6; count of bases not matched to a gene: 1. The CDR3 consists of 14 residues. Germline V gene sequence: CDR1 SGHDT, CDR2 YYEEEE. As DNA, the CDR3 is TGTGCCAGCAGCTTGGGACTAGCGGGCGATACGCAGTATTTT. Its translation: CASSLGLAGDTQYF.

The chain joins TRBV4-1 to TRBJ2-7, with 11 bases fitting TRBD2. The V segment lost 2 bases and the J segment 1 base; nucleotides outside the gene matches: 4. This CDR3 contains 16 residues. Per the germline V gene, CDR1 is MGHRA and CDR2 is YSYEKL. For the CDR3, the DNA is TGCGCCAGCAGCCAACGACTAGCGGGAACTTCCTACGAGCAGTACTTC. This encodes CASSQRLAGTSYEQYF.

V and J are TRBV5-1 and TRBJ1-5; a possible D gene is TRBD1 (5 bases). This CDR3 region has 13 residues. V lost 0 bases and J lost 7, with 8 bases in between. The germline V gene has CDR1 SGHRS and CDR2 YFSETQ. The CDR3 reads CASSLDGGQPQHF. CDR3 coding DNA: TGCGCCAGCAGCTTGGACGGGGGACAGCCCCAGCATTTT.

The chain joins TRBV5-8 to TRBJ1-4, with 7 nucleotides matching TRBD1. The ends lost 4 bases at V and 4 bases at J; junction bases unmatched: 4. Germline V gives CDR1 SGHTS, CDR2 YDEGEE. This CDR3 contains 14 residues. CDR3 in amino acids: CASSPRDSNEKLFF. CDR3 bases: TGTGCCAGCAGCCCGCGGGACAGTAATGAAAAACTGTTTTTT.

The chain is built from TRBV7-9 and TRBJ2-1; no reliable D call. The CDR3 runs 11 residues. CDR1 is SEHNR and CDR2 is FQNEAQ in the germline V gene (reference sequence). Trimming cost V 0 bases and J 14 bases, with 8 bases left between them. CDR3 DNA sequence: TGTGCCAGCAGCTTAGCTACATTGAAGTTCTTC. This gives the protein CASSLATLKFF.

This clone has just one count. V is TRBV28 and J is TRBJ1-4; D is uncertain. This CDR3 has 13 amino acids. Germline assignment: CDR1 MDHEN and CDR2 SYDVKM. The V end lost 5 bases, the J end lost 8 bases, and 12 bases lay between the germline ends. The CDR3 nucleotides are TGTGCCAGCAGTCTTCGGATGAGGGAAAAACTGTTTTTT. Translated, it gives CASSLRMREKLFF. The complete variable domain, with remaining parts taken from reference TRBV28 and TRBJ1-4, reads DVKVTQSSRYLVKRTGEKVFLECVQDMDHENMFWYRQDPGLGLRLIYFSYDVKMKEKGDIPEGYSVSREKKERFSLILESASTNQTSMYLCASSLRMREKLFFGSGTQLSVL.

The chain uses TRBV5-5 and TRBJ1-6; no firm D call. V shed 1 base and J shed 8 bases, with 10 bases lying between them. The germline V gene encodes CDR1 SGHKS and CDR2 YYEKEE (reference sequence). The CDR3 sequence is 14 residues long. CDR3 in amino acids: CASSLSGRDSPLHF. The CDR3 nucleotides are TGTGCCAGCAGCTTGTCGGGGAGAGATTCACCCCTCCACTTT.

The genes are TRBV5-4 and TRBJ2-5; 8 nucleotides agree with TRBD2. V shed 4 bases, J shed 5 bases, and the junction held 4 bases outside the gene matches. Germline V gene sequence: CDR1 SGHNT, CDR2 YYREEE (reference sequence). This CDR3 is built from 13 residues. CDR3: CASSPAGDETQYF. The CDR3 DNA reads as TGTGCCAGCAGCCCAGCGGGAGACGAGACCCAGTACTTC.